This T cell receptor (beta chain) is from a study of blood T cell repertoires in COVID-19. Study-level background: Whether acute or convalescent, the COVID-19 samples came from the United States, Italy and Spain. T cells, B-cell-depleted T cells, or PBMCs supplied cDNA or gDNA.

Authors' methods: Nucleated cell number was recorded as an estimate derived from reference gene primer amplification. The table came from immunoSEQ multiplex PCR; TCRdb's copy has only in-frame clones and leaves some out. V, J and clone size were drawn from that table, and D and trimming were deduced from the DNA. Of around 320,000 clones in the sample, around 90% were seen once. This clone was observed a single time. This sample includes further DNA sequences coding for the same CDR3. The CDR3 is 12 amino acids. Germline V gene lookup returns CDR1 SQVTM and CDR2 ANQGSEA. Unmatched junction bases numbered 2, after V lost 4 bases and J lost 3 bases.

Sequencing used peripheral blood. The sequence came from a man between 18 and 35 years old with active or convalescent COVID-19. This chain uses TRBV29-1 with TRBJ2-7; 8 nucleotides line up with TRBD2. The CDR3 loop reads CSVVAGFYEQYF. The CDR3 bases are TGCAGCGTTGTAGCGGGGTTCTACGAGCAGTACTTC.